Below are 10 T cell receptor beta chains sequenced from a single sample in a study of cytomegalovirus exposure and HLA in healthy donors (dated by TCRdb to about 2017). Library preparation was by the immunoSEQ multiplex PCR assay. A mixture of 60 forward primers for TCR Vbeta segments and 13 reverse primers for TCR Jbeta segments was used in the multiplex PCR. TCRdb holds this immuneACCESS table with in-frame rearrangements only. Some clones are missing; in checked studies, unresolved V genes explain under half, and the rest has no known cause. The sample records 150,000 to 200,000 clones, around 90% of which are singletons. The ten most abundant clones make up approximately 0.85% of the sample. The sample was PBMCs. The source of these receptors is a woman aged 30 to 39 in good health and CMV-seronegative.

V and J are TRBV19 and TRBJ2-2; D not resolved. V was clipped by 2 bases and J by 0 bases, with 4 bases between them. Germline CDR1 LNHDA, CDR2 SQIVND (reference sequence). This CDR3 has 14 residues. In DNA, the CDR3 is TGTGCCAGTAGTATATCTCCGAACACCGGGGAGCTGTTTTTT. Translated, it gives CASSISPNTGELFF.

The chain employs TRBV19 and TRBJ2-3; D might be TRBD1 (6 bases). The V and J ends lost 6 bases and 1 base respectively, with 14 bases between them. The germline V gene encodes CDR1 LNHDA and CDR2 SQIVND (reference sequence). There are 15 residues in the CDR3. This CDR3 reads CASSSKGVRTDTQYF. Written as DNA, the CDR3 is TGTGCCAGTAGCTCGAAGGGGGTTCGCACAGATACGCAGTATTTT.

The count of this clone is one. V is TRBV2 and J is TRBJ2-5, with D unclear. Germline CDR1 and CDR2: SNHLY and FYNNEI. The CDR3 has 14 amino acids. The V end was cut by 7 bases, the J end by 5 bases, with 17 bases between. The CDR3 DNA sequence: TGTGCCAGCAACCCTGTTCGGGTTCAGGAGACCCAGTACTTC. It encodes CASNPVRVQETQYF.

The J gene is TRBJ2-2, the V gene TRBV18, with TRBD1 as a possible D gene (6 bases). Germline CDR1 is KGHSH and CDR2 is LQKENI. Trimming pared 1 base from V and 6 bases from J, leaving 18 bases between. The CDR3 covers 17 residues. CDR3 protein: CASSPQGPRGTAGELFF. CDR3 DNA: TGTGCCAGCTCACCACAAGGACCCAGGGGAACCGCCGGGGAGCTGTTTTTT.

The chain employs TRBV19 and TRBJ2-5; no reliable D call. The CDR3 loop spans 13 amino acids. Looked up from germline, CDR1 is LNHDA and CDR2 is SQIVND (reference sequence). V gave up 3 bases and J gave up 5 bases, with 10 bases separating them. The CDR3 spells CASSIGLLETQYF. CDR3 in DNA: TGTGCCAGTAGTATTGGCCTTCTTGAGACCCAGTACTTC. The full variable domain, in which reference TRBV19 and TRBJ2-5 provide the parts outside the CDR3, is DGGITQSPKYLFRKEGQNVTLSCEQNLNHDAMYWYRQDPGQGLRLIYYSQIVNDFQKGDIAEGYSVSREKKESFPLTVTSAQKNPTAFYLCASSIGLLETQYFGPGTRLLVL.

The chain links TRBV27 to TRBJ2-1; D call uncertain. Trimming stripped 5 bases from V and 6 bases from J, with 11 bases between. The CDR3 loop spans 13 amino acids. Germline-derived CDR1 and CDR2 are MNHEY and SMNVEV (reference sequence). CDR3 sequence: CASSRSSFNEQFF. The CDR3 nucleotides read TGTGCCAGCAGTCGATCTAGTTTCAATGAGCAGTTCTTC.

The chain has TRBV5-5 and TRBJ1-4; D uncertain. The V end lost 0 bases, the J end lost 0 bases, and 6 bases lay between the germline ends. Germline CDR1 and CDR2: SGHKS and YYEKEE (reference sequence). This CDR3 spans 15 amino acids. The DNA for the CDR3 is TGTGCCAGCAGCTTGGACAGACCAACTAATGAAAAACTGTTTTTT. It is translated as CASSLDRPTNEKLFF.

Notes on this clone: Other DNA sequences in the sample encode the same CDR3. This chain connects TRBV5-4 to TRBJ1-1; weak D call: TRBD1 (6 bases). V was cut by 4 bases and J by 4 bases, with 11 bases left in between. This CDR3 is built from 13 residues. Germline loops: CDR1 SGHNT, CDR2 YYREEE (reference sequence). The CDR3 loop reads CASSPDRFTEAFF. The DNA of the CDR3 is TGTGCCAGCAGCCCAGACAGGTTCACTGAAGCTTTCTTT.

J is TRBJ1-1 and V is TRBV4-2, with D perhaps matching TRBD1 (5 bases). In germline, CDR1 is LGHNA, CDR2 YNFKEQ. V gave up 2 bases and J gave up 3 bases, with 7 bases separating them. CDR3 length equals 13 residues. The DNA for the CDR3 is TGTGCCAGCAGCCAAACAGGATACACTGAAGCTTTCTTT. Protein sequence: CASSQTGYTEAFF.

The chain carries TRBV29-1 and TRBJ2-1, with 7 bases identical to TRBD1. CDR3 length equals 13 residues. The germline V gene has CDR1 SQVTM and CDR2 ANQGSEA. V lost 4 bases, J lost 6 bases, and 6 bases stayed unmatched. The CDR3 region has the DNA TGCAGCGTTGTGGGACAGAAATTCAATGAGCAGTTCTTC. Its translation: CSVVGQKFNEQFF.